The 8 T cell receptor beta chains reported below all come from one sample, sequenced in a study of identical twins. In TCRdb, the 5' RACE reads were re-called with MiXCR into one record per CDR3 protein. The table shows about 100,000 distinct CDR3 sequences, with 5.9% occurring only once. The sample taken for sequencing was memory T cells sorted from blood. These receptor sequences come from a woman between 45 and 65 years old in good health.

Many counts were recorded for this clonotype. The chain combines TRBV4-1 with TRBJ2-6; 13 bases agree with TRBD2. CDR1 is MGHRA, CDR2 YSYEKL, per germline. V lost 5 bases to trimming and J lost 0 bases; unmatched junction nucleotides: 7. The CDR3 has 19 amino acids. The CDR3 region is CASSYRLAGGLSGANVLTF. The CDR3 DNA reads TGCGCCAGCAGCTACAGACTAGCGGGAGGCCTCTCTGGGGCCAACGTCCTGACTTTC.

This chain joins TRBV5-8 and TRBJ1-5; TRBD1 might be the D (6 bases). Per germline, CDR1 SGHTS and CDR2 YDEGEE. V gave up 4 bases and J gave up 3 bases, with 14 bases separating them. This CDR3 contains 15 residues. The CDR3 nucleotides read TGTGCCAGCAGCACTCGGAGGGGGGCCAATCAGCCCCAGCATTTT. Protein sequence: CASSTRRGANQPQHF.

This clonotype has ten or more counts. The chain has TRBV7-8 and TRBJ1-4, with D perhaps matching TRBD1 (6 bases). Looked up from germline, CDR1 is SGHVS and CDR2 is FQNEAQ. This CDR3 contains 15 residues. The V end was cut by 1 base, the J end by 6 bases, with 12 bases between. CDR3: CASSLEGTPYEKLFF. Written as DNA, the CDR3 is TGTGCCAGCAGCTTAGAAGGGACACCTTATGAAAAACTGTTTTTT.

This clonotype has ten or more counts. The V and J genes are TRBV4-2 and TRBJ1-3; 7 nucleotides match TRBD1. CDR1 is LGHNA, CDR2 YNFKEQ, per germline. This CDR3 region has 17 residues. V gave up 1 base and J gave up 0 bases; unmatched junction bases: 6. The CDR3 region has the DNA TGTGCCAGCAGCCAAGGGTCGACAGGGACCTCTGGAAACACCATATATTTT. As protein: CASSQGSTGTSGNTIYF.

This clonotype was recorded at least ten times. The gene calls are TRBV27 and TRBJ2-2; D is unresolved. The CDR3 contains 12 residues. Germline lookup yields CDR1 MNHEY and CDR2 SMNVEV (reference sequence). V gave up 1 base and J gave up 6 bases, with 3 bases separating them. CDR3 in DNA: TGTGCCAGCAGTTTATTCCCCGGGGAGCTGTTTTTT. It specifies CASSLFPGELFF.

This clonotype came up a few times. This chain joins TRBV5-1 and TRBJ1-6; D perhaps matches TRBD1 (6 bases). V lost 0 bases and J lost 6, with 13 bases in between. The CDR3 is 16 residues long. Germline loops: CDR1 SGHRS, CDR2 YFSETQ. The CDR3 here is CASSLAGAAINSPLHF. CDR3 sequence (DNA): TGCGCCAGCAGCTTGGCAGGGGCAGCTATTAATTCACCCCTCCACTTT.

This clonotype showed up many times. This rearrangement joins TRBV5-1 to TRBJ2-3; 10 bases fit TRBD2. Trimming at V came to 4 bases and at J to 4 bases, leaving 6 bases not matched to a gene. This CDR3 comprises 15 residues. The germline CDR1 and CDR2 sequences are SGHRS and YFSETQ. The CDR3 loop is CASSNLAGASDTQYF. CDR3 nucleotides: TGCGCCAGCAGCAATCTAGCGGGAGCGTCAGATACGCAGTATTTT. The entire variable domain, with the rest obtained from reference TRBV5-1 and TRBJ2-3, is as follows: KAGVTQTPRYLIKTRGQQVTLSCSPISGHRSVSWYQQTPGQGLQFLFEYFSETQRNKGNFPGRFSGRQFSNSRSEMNVSTLELGDSALYLCASSNLAGASDTQYFGPGTRLTVL.

Ten or more counts support this clonotype. The chain is built from TRBV20-1 and TRBJ1-1; D is undetermined. Germline CDR1 is DFQATT and CDR2 is SNEGSKA (reference sequence). V lost 3 bases, J lost 6 bases, and 11 bases lay in between. The CDR3 sequence is 12 residues long. CDR3 nucleotide sequence: TGCAGTGCTAGTCGGGGTTCGCCTGAAGCTTTCTTT. Protein sequence: CSASRGSPEAFF.